The next 15 T cell receptor beta chains were all read from a single sample in a study of spatial heterogeneity in lung cancer. Time point indicated: sample taken at primary tumor resection. TCRdb redid the calling of the 5' RACE reads with MiXCR, one entry per CDR3 protein. The sample contains roughly 20,000 distinct CDR3 sequences, 4.6% of which appear only once. Sequenced here: PBMCs, sampled at surgery. These receptors were taken from a male donor with early-stage non-small cell lung cancer.

Judged by abundance, this clonotype is medium-sized. The chain carries TRBV5-6 and TRBJ2-1; D may match TRBD1 or TRBD2 (5 bases each). Germline CDR1 and CDR2: SGHDT and YYEEEE. The CDR3 is made up of 14 amino acids. Trimming cost V 1 base and J 4 bases, with 9 bases left between them. The CDR3 loop is CASSLWDVYNEQFF. In nucleotides, the CDR3 is TGTGCCAGCAGCTTGTGGGACGTATACAATGAGCAGTTCTTC.

This clonotype was observed many times. The chain employs TRBV5-4 and TRBJ2-1; D is perhaps TRBD2 (6 bases). Trimming left V 4 bases short and J 7 bases short, with 21 bases between. Germline CDR1 and CDR2: SGHNT and YYREEE (reference sequence). The CDR3 runs 16 residues. DNA of the CDR3: TGTGCCAGCAGCGCAGTGGACGGGGGTTTCGAGAATGAGCAGTTCTTC. This translates into CASSAVDGGFENEQFF. Full variable domain (missing parts from reference TRBV5-4 and TRBJ2-1): ETGVTQSPTHLIKTRGQQVTLRCSSQSGHNTVSWYQQALGQGPQFIFQYYREEENGRGNFPPRFSGLQFPNYSSELNVNALELDDSALYLCASSAVDGGFENEQFFGPGTRLTVL.

The chain is built from TRBV7-3 and TRBJ2-1; TRBD2 matches 10 bases. The CDR3 is 15 amino acids. V gave up 1 base and J gave up 9 bases; unmatched junction bases: 6. Germline V CDR1 and CDR2: SGHTA, FQGTGA. In DNA form, the CDR3 reads TGTGCCAGCAGCTTAAAAAGCGGGAGGGCCTCTGAGCAGTTCTTC. Its protein product is CASSLKSGRASEQFF.

The chain links TRBV6-5 to TRBJ2-7, with TRBD1 identical over 9 bases. The CDR3 runs to 13 residues. V was clipped by 7 bases and J by 6 bases; unmatched bases: 7. Germline V gene data show CDR1 as MNHEY and CDR2 as SVGAGI. The CDR3 protein is CASIDDRGSEQYF. CDR3 sequence (DNA): TGTGCCAGCATCGACGACAGGGGGAGCGAGCAGTACTTC.

This clonotype was seen a few times. V and J are TRBV5-1 and TRBJ2-5; no definite D call. V was clipped by 4 bases and J by 2 bases, with 18 bases between them. This CDR3 is 16 amino acids long. Per the germline V gene, CDR1 is SGHRS and CDR2 is YFSETQ. The CDR3 region is CASSHHDTRRQETQYF. The CDR3 DNA follows: TGCGCCAGCAGCCACCACGACACAAGGCGACAAGAGACCCAGTACTTC.

This clonotype was found many times. The CDR3 is CASSLTGGSGYTF. The CDR3 coding sequence is TGTGCCAGCAGTTTGACAGGGGGCAGTGGCTACACCTTC. The rearrangement joins TRBV2 to TRBJ1-2; 10 nucleotides match TRBD1. V lost 5 bases and J lost 7; bases outside the gene matches: 4. Germline loops: CDR1 SNHLY, CDR2 FYNNEI. This CDR3 comprises 13 residues. Using reference TRBV2 and TRBJ1-2 for the parts outside the CDR3, the full variable domain is EPEVTQTPSHQVTQMGQEVILRCVPISNHLYFYWYRQILGQKVEFLVSFYNNEISEKSEIFDDQFSVERPDGSNFTLKIRSTKLEDSAMYFCASSLTGGSGYTFGSGTRLTVV.

In this sample, this clonotype turned up many times. This chain connects TRBV27 to TRBJ1-2; weak D call: TRBD1 (5 bases). The CDR3 has 13 residues. Trimming cost V 10 bases and J 5 bases, with 17 bases left between them. The germline V gene encodes CDR1 MNHEY and CDR2 SMNVEV (reference sequence). Here the CDR3 DNA reads TGTGCCAACCAAAGCTCGGCAGGGTATGGCTACACCTTC. It specifies CANQSSAGYGYTF.

This clonotype was observed at least ten times. This chain links TRBV28 with TRBJ2-1, with D perhaps TRBD2 (5 bases). The CDR3 totals 15 residues. Germline V CDR1 and CDR2: MDHEN, SYDVKM. Trimming pared 1 base from V and 5 bases from J, leaving 12 bases between. The CDR3, as DNA: TGTGCCAGCAGTTTATACGGGGAAGGTAACAATGAGCAGTTCTTC. Translating gives CASSLYGEGNNEQFF.

This clonotype is medium-sized in the sample. The chain couples TRBV29-1 to TRBJ2-5, with a weak D call TRBD1 (6 bases). Germline CDR1 reads SQVTM; CDR2 reads ANQGSEA. CDR3 length: 10 amino acids. With 4 bases removed from V and 7 bases from J, the gap between germline ends came to 7 bases. CDR3 coding DNA: TGCAGCGTTGGAGGGGGGACCCAGTACTTC. Its protein is CSVGGGTQYF.

This clonotype came up a few times. V and J are TRBV7-3 and TRBJ2-7; weak D call: TRBD1 (6 bases). Per germline, CDR1 SGHTA and CDR2 FQGTGA. With 1 base removed from V and 5 bases from J, the gap between germline ends came to 21 bases. This CDR3 has 17 residues. The CDR3 protein is CASSLRGQGPLGDEQYF. DNA for the CDR3: TGTGCCAGCAGCTTAAGGGGGCAGGGCCCTTTAGGGGACGAGCAGTACTTC.

This clonotype was seen ten or more times. The chain links TRBV27 to TRBJ2-1; 10 nucleotides line up with TRBD2. This CDR3 contains 15 residues. Germline values: CDR1 MNHEY, CDR2 SMNVEV (reference sequence). The V segment lost 4 bases and the J segment 4 bases; nucleotides outside the gene matches: 4. CDR3 residues: CASSWGTSEYNEQFF. DNA of the CDR3: TGTGCCAGCAGTTGGGGGACTAGCGAATACAATGAGCAGTTCTTC.

By sample fraction, this clonotype is medium-sized. The rearrangement joins TRBV20-1 to TRBJ2-4; D uncertain. The germline gives CDR1 DFQATT, CDR2 SNEGSKA (reference sequence). V was cut by 0 bases and J by 8 bases, with 17 bases left in between. The CDR3 length is 15 residues. The CDR3 nucleotides are TGCAGTGCTAGAGACGCCCGAAGTACCTCGGACATTCAGTACTTC. Translating gives CSARDARSTSDIQYF.

This clonotype has ten or more counts. The chain is built from TRBV28 and TRBJ1-4; 8 bases are a match to TRBD1. Germline V lookup: CDR1 MDHEN, CDR2 SYDVKM. The CDR3 sequence is 14 residues long. Losses at the gene ends were 4 bases for V and 5 bases for J; bases not matched to a gene: 3. The CDR3 sequence: CASSSGQGNEKLFF. Here the CDR3 DNA reads TGTGCCAGCAGTTCAGGACAGGGAAATGAAAAACTGTTTTTT.

This clonotype was recorded many times. The genes are TRBV7-2 and TRBJ2-2, with 11 bases lining up with TRBD2. The V segment lost 3 bases and the J segment 5 bases; nucleotides outside the gene matches: 2. Germline CDR1 is SGHTA and CDR2 is FQGNSA. The CDR3 length is 15 residues. CDR3 amino acids: CASSFRTSGTGELFF. Written as DNA, the CDR3 is TGTGCCAGCAGCTTTAGGACTAGCGGGACCGGGGAGCTGTTTTTT.

This clonotype was counted ten times or more. This chain connects TRBV12-3 or TRBV12-4 to TRBJ1-5; 7 nucleotides align to TRBD1. Germline trimming cut 5 bases from V and 0 bases from J; bases unmatched to any gene: 4. CDR3 size: 15 residues. CDR3: CASSKGAYSNQPQHF. The CDR3 nucleotides read TGTGCCAGCAGTAAGGGGGCATATAGCAATCAGCCCCAGCATTTT.